Below are 3 T cell receptor beta chains sequenced from a single sample in a study of yellow fever vaccine responses in identical twins. TCRdb independently ran MiXCR on the RT-PCR reads; one entry per CDR3 protein. The sample yields over a thousand distinct CDR3 sequences, approximately 79% seen once. Material: T cells from blood (PBMCs), unsorted or a sorted subset (not recorded which), obtained before or after yellow fever vaccination (not recorded which). The receptor set was obtained from a female donor who received the yellow fever vaccine.

The genes are TRBV12-3 or TRBV12-4 and TRBJ1-5; 7 bases agree with TRBD1. V was clipped by 6 bases and J by 6 bases; unmatched bases: 8. The CDR3 length is 14 residues. This chain's CDR3 is CASRRQGRGQPQHF. The CDR3 DNA follows: TGTGCCAGCAGACGACAGGGACGGGGTCAGCCCCAGCATTTT.

V usage is TRBV4-3 and J usage is TRBJ2-7; a weak D match, TRBD1 (5 bases). The CDR3 sequence is 15 residues long. Looked up from germline, CDR1 is LGHNA and CDR2 is YSLEER. Trimming cost V 0 bases and J 4 bases, with 13 bases left between them. For the CDR3, the DNA is TGCGCCAGCAGCCAAGATGGGGCAGGGATTTACGAGCAGTACTTC. Residues: CASSQDGAGIYEQYF.

This clonotype came up once. V and J are TRBV11-3 and TRBJ1-1, with D uncertain. The CDR3 extends over 15 amino acids. Trimming left V 1 base short and J 1 base short, with 10 bases between. Germline assignment: CDR1 SGHNT and CDR2 YENEEA. CDR3 amino acids: CASSLGGQENTEAFF. The DNA for the CDR3 is TGTGCCAGCAGCTTAGGTGGGCAGGAGAACACTGAAGCTTTCTTT.